This T cell receptor (beta chain) emerged from a study of CD8+CD57+ T cells in acquired aplastic anemia. Overall study: Average DNA yield from sorted CD4+ and CD8+ cells was approximately 3 ug.

Patients chosen for sequencing had CD8+CD57+ cells that had expanded, as shown by flow cytometry. The enrolled patients all had severe acquired aplastic anemia. CDR3 size: 13 residues. The V and J ends lost 5 bases and 2 bases respectively, with 13 bases between them. Germline CDR1 is SQVTM and CDR2 is ANQGSEA. Worth noting for this clonotype: Its antigen remains unknown.

Study-wide points: The study identified roughly 29 CD8+ CDR3 sequences shared by patients and controls.

Profiling of TCR beta VDJ combinations and CDR3 sequences used genomic DNA as template. From the reads, TCRdb called clonotypes with MiXCR, one entry per CDR3 protein. The repertoire holds hundreds of thousands of distinct CDR3 sequences, with under 60% as singletons. Input material: sorted CD4+, CD8+, or CD8+CD57+ T cells (not recorded which) from PBMCs. This chain connects TRBV29-1 to TRBJ2-7, with D perhaps TRBD1 (6 bases). The sequence came from a human donor with aplastic anemia. The CDR3, as DNA: TGCAGCGTTACAGGGAATTTAGCCTACGAGCAGTACTTC. It is translated as CSVTGNLAYEQYF.